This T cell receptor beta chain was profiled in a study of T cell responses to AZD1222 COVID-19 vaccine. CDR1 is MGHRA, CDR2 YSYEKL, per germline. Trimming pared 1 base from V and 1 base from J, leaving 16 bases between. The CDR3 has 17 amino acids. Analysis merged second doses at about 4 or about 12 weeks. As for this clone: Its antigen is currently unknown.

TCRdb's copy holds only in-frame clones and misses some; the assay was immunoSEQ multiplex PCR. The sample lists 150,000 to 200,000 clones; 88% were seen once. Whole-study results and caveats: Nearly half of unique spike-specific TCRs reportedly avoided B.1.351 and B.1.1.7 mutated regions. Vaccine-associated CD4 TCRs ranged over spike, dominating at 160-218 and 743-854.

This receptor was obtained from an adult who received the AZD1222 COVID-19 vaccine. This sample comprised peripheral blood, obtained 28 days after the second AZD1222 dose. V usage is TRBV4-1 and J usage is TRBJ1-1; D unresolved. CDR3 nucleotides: TGCGCCAGCAGCCAAGCGGGTAATGAACTCCGGAACACTGAAGCTTTCTTT. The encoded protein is CASSQAGNELRNTEAFF.